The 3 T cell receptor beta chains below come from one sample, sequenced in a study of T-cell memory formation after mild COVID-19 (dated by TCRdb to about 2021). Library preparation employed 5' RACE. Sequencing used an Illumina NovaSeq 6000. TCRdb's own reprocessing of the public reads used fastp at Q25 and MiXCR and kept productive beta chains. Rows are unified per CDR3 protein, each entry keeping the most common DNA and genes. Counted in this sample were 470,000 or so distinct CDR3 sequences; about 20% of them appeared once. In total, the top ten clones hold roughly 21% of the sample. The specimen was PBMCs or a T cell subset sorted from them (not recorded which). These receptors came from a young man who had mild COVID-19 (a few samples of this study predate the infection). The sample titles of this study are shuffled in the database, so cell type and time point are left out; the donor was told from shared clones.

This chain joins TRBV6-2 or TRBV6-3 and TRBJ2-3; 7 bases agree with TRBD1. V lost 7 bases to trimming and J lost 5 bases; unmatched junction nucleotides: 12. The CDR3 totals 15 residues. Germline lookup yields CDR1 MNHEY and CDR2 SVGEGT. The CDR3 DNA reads TGTGCCAGCACCCACGGCGGCAGGGGGATAGATACGCAGTATTTT. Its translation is CASTHGGRGIDTQYF.

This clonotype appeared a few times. The CDR3, as DNA: TGCGCCAGCAACCAGGCGACGAACACCGGGGAGCTGTTTTTT. It encodes CASNQATNTGELFF. The J gene is TRBJ2-2, the V gene TRBV5-1; D remains ambiguous. The CDR3 runs 14 residues. Deletions cut 6 bases from V and 0 bases from J, with 9 bases between. CDR1 SGHRS and CDR2 YFSETQ come from the germline V gene.

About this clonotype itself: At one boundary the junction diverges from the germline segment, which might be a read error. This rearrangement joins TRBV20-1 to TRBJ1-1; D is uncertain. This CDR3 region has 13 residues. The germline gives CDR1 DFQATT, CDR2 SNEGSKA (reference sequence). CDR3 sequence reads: CSASRTMNTEDFF. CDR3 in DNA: TGCAGTGCTAGCCGGACCATGAACACTGAAGATTTCTTT.